The 5 T cell receptor beta chains reported below all come from one sample, sequenced in a study of T-cell reconstitution after alpha-beta-depleted transplantation in children. This sample's TCRbeta library carried unique molecular identifier barcodes. MiXCR was run by TCRdb on the PCR reads, yielding one entry per CDR3 protein. The sample lists roughly 590,000 distinct CDR3 sequences, roughly 17% occurring once. The sequencing here drew on PBMCs from the stem cell graft donor, taken from the stem cell graft. Receptors originate from a human donor who donated a stem cell graft to a child with acute myeloid leukemia.

This clonotype was recorded at least ten times. The rearrangement joins TRBV20-1 to TRBJ2-7; 11 bases line up with TRBD1. This CDR3 region has 13 residues. Per germline, CDR1 DFQATT and CDR2 SNEGSKA (reference sequence). After removal of 6 bases from V and 4 bases from J, the junction contained 5 bases not matched to a gene. The CDR3 DNA reads as TGCAGTGCCGGGGACAGGGGGAGATACGAGCAGTACTTC. It yields the protein CSAGDRGRYEQYF.

DNA for the CDR3: TGTGCCAGCAGCGTAGTCGGACGCACTAGCACAGATACGCAGTATTTT. It specifies CASSVVGRTSTDTQYF. The rearrangement uses TRBV9 and TRBJ2-3; D is uncertain. V lost 0 bases, J lost 0 bases, and 11 bases lay in between. The CDR3 has 16 residues. CDR1 SGDLS and CDR2 YYNGEE come from the germline V gene.

This clonotype was found a few times. V usage is TRBV7-7 and J usage is TRBJ1-1; D not resolved. Trimming removed 4 bases at V and 5 bases at J, with 11 bases between. The CDR3 has 13 residues. The germline gives CDR1 SSHAT, CDR2 FNYEAQ (reference sequence). CDR3 region: CASSSGLGTEAFF. The DNA for the CDR3 is TGTGCCAGCAGCTCAGGCCTGGGGACTGAAGCTTTCTTT.

This rearrangement joins TRBV20-1 to TRBJ2-4; tentative D call: TRBD2 (6 bases). This CDR3 comprises 18 residues. V was pared by 3 bases and J by 3 bases, with 24 bases between. From germline, CDR1 is DFQATT and CDR2 SNEGSKA (reference sequence). CDR3 sequence (DNA): TGCAGTGCTAGCGATCCGACTAGTGAGACTCCGGGCAAAAACATTCAGTACTTC. It encodes CSASDPTSETPGKNIQYF.

The chain employs TRBV28 and TRBJ1-5; D gene unclear. The germline CDR1 and CDR2 sequences are MDHEN and SYDVKM. CDR3 length equals 15 residues. V gave up 6 bases and J gave up 0 bases, with 12 bases separating them. The CDR3 bases are TGTGCCAGCAGCTCCCACACCAATAGCAATCAGCCCCAGCATTTT. Its protein product is CASSSHTNSNQPQHF.